This TCR beta chain came from a study of patients and donors after allogeneic stem cell transplantation. The CDR3 covers 15 residues. Germline CDR1 reads SGHDT; CDR2 reads YYEEEE. Trimming shortened V by 0 bases and J by 0 bases, and 8 bases separated the two germline ends. This clonotype was observed at least ten times. TCRdb processed the RT-PCR reads anew with MiXCR; each CDR3 protein has one entry. The sample holds almost 90,000 distinct CDR3 sequences, around 5% seen once. The V call is TRBV5-6, the J call TRBJ2-3, with D possibly matching TRBD2 (5 bases). Sample: blood, either unsorted or a sorted T cell fraction (not recorded which). The receptor was derived from a human donor who was either an allogeneic HSCT recipient or a stem cell or donor lymphocyte infusion donor (not recorded which). It is not recorded whose cells these are; they may come from a transplant donor. This CDR3 reads CASSLGRASTDTQYF. The CDR3 region has the DNA TGTGCCAGCAGCTTGGGGCGGGCTAGCACAGATACGCAGTATTTT.